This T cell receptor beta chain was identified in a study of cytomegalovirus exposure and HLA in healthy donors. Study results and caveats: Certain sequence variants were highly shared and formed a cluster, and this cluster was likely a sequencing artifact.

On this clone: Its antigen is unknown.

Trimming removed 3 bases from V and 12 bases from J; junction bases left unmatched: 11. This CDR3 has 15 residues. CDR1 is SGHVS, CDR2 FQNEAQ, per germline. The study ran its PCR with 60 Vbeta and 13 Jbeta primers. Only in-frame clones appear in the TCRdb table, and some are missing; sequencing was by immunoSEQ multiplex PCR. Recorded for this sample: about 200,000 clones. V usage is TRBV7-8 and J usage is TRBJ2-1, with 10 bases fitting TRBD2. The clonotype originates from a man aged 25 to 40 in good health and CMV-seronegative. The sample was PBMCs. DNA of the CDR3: TGTGCCAGCAGCTTCCCTAGCGGGAGTACCGGGGTGCAGTTCTTC. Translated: CASSFPSGSTGVQFF.